This TCR beta chain was sequenced in a study of cytomegalovirus exposure and HLA in healthy donors. This CDR3 has 14 residues. The germline gives CDR1 MNHEY, CDR2 SVGAGI. Trimming shortened V by 4 bases and J by 3 bases, and 10 bases separated the two germline ends. Study findings and constraints: Versus the approximately 720-donor mean, an Asian-associated ancestry cluster reportedly showed fewer N-insertions in a later analysis.

The PCR was carried out with 60 Vbeta primers and 13 Jbeta primers. Only in-frame clones appear in the TCRdb table, and some are missing; sequencing was by immunoSEQ multiplex PCR. The sample holds 150,000 or so clones, 80% seen once. As regards this clone: Its antigen remains unidentified.

The chain couples TRBV6-5 to TRBJ1-5; D possibly corresponds to TRBD1 (6 bases). What was sequenced was PBMCs. The clonotype comes from a woman between 40 and 55 years old in good health and CMV-seronegative. The CDR3 is CASSSHRANQPQHF. In DNA form, the CDR3 reads TGTGCCAGCAGTTCCCACAGGGCCAATCAGCCCCAGCATTTT.